This T cell receptor beta chain is from a study of T-cell reconstitution after alpha-beta-depleted transplantation in children (dated by TCRdb to the mid-2010s). Context from the whole study: The study quantitatively tracked T-cell immune reconstitution after TCRalphabeta/CD19-depleted allogeneic hematopoietic cell transplantation in children using TCR repertoire profiling.

The library was produced with PCR. Data came from an Illumina HiSeq 2500. Molecular barcoding was employed in the preparation of TCR libraries, with unique molecular identifiers being used to normalize TCRbeta repertoire quantification. TCRdb handled the public reads itself, with Q25 trimming in fastp and clone calling in MiXCR, and kept productive beta chains. Each CDR3 protein appears once, grouped with its most common genes and DNA. The sample table shows approximately 250,000 distinct CDR3 sequences, and about a quarter are seen once. The biggest ten clones account for roughly 2.7% of the sample. The research as a whole found: In some patients, the high TCRbeta diversity seen at day 60 was put down to recipient T cells and intrathymic progenitors that had survived conditioning. Apparently early alphabetaT-cell count recovery about two months after transplant reportedly relied on only several hundred rapidly expanded clones derived from non-depleted graft cells. Hyperexpanded clone frequencies declined over subsequent months; after one year, T-cell counts and TCRbeta diversity were mostly attributed to newly produced T cells.

The treatment or condition tag for this specimen amounts to: allogeneic hematopoietic cell transplantation with graft depleted of TCRalphabeta T cells and CD19 B cells. The children who served as transplant recipients had been given grafts of TCRalphabeta/CD19-depleted allogeneic hematopoietic cells. A note on this clonotype: What this receptor recognizes is not known. No base quality values were provided; no much bigger clone lies one nucleotide off.

The input for sequencing was PBMCs, taken before TCRalphabeta/CD19-depleted stem cell transplant. The receptor was derived from a girl under 10 years old with Fanconi anemia, due to receive a stem cell transplant.

The encoded CDR3 is CSARQGEHNEQFF. The nucleotide sequence reads as follows: TGCAGTGCCCGCCAAGGGGAGCACAATGAGCAGTTCTTC. The chain links TRBV20-1 with TRBJ2-1; the D gene could be either TRBD1 or TRBD2, each agreeing at 5 bases. From the germline V gene (reference sequence), CDR1 is DFQATT and CDR2 is SNEGSKA. Between the V and J ends, shortened by 6 bases and 5 bases respectively, the junction contains 14 bases. The CDR3, cysteine through phenylalanine, is 13 amino acids long. Kept here is only the CDR3 DNA, which spans 39 bases and is read in frame from base 1.